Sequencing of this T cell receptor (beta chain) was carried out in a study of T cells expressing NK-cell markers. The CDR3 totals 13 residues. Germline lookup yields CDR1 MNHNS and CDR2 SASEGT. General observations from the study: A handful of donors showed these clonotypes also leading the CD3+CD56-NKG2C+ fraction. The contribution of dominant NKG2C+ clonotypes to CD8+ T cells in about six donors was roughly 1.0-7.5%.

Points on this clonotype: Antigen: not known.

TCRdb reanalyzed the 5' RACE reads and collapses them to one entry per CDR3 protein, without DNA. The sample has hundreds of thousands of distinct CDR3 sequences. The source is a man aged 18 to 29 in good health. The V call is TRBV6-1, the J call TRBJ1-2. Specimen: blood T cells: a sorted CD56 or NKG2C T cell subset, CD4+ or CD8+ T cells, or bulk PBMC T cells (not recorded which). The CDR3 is CASSQQVLSGYTF.